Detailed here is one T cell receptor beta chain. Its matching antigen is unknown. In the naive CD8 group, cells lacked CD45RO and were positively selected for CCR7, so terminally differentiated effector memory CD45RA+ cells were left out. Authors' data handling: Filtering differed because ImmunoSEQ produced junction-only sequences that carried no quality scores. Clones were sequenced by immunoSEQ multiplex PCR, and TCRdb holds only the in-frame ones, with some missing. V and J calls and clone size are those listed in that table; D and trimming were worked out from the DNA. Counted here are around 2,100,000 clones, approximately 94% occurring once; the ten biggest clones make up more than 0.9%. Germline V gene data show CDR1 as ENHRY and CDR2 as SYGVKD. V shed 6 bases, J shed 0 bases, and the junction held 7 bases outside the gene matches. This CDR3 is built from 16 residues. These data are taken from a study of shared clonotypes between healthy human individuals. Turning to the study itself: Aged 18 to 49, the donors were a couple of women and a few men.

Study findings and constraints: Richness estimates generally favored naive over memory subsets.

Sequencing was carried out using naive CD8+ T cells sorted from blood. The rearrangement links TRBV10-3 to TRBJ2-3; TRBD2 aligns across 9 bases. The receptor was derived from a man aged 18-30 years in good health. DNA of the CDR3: TGTGCCATCAGGGGATCTACTAGCGGGAGCACAGATACGCAGTATTTT. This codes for CAIRGSTSGSTDTQYF.